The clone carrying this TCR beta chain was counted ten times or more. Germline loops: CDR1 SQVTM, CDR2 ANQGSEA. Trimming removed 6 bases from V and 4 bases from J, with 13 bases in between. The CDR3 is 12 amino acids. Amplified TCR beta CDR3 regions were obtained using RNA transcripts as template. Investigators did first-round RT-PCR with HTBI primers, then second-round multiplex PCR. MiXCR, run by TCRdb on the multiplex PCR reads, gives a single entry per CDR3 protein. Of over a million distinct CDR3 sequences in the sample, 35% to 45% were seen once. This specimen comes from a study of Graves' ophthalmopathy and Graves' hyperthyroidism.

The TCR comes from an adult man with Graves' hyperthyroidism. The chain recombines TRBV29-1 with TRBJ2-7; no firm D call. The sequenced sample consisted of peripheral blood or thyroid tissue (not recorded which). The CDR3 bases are TGCAGCGTGCCGGGCCGCGCTTACGAGCAGTACTTC. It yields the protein CSVPGRAYEQYF.